What follows describes a single T cell receptor beta chain. The target antigen is unknown. Moderate-to-severe activity, CAS ≥3, NOSPECS ≥4 and duration under 3 months were recorded for donors with ophthalmopathy. The evidence that diagnosis relied on was clinical symptoms, serum thyroxine, TRAb, thyroid ultrasound and orbital computed tomography. This sample was included in a study of Graves' ophthalmopathy and Graves' hyperthyroidism. Study-wide context: Peripheral blood sampling occurred at initial diagnosis, before any treatment.

V gave up 8 bases and J gave up 1 base, with 5 bases separating them. The CDR3 has 12 residues. The germline V gene has CDR1 MNHNS and CDR2 SASEGT. The study's findings and limits: Most expanded clonotypes from thyroid (those above 0.001 frequency) were also found in blood.

RNA transcripts yielded amplified TCR beta CDR3 regions. The first round was an RT-PCR with HTBI primers, and the second round was a multiplex PCR. Each CDR3 protein gets one entry after TCRdb re-called the multiplex PCR reads with MiXCR. The sample consists of about half a million distinct CDR3 sequences, roughly an eighth of them appearing once. The sequence came from a woman between 25 and 40 years old with Graves' ophthalmopathy. V gene TRBV6-1 combines with J gene TRBJ1-4; D unclear. Material for sequencing was blood. CDR3 nucleotide sequence: TGTGCCAGCGGCTTAACTAATGAAAAACTGTTTTTT. It specifies CASGLTNEKLFF.